The present TCR beta chain was sequenced within a study of OX40 agonist ivuxolimab in advanced cancers. Turning to the study itself: Patients were roughly 87% male with ages about 20 to 79, mean approximately 55. Findings and caveats of the study: At 0.1 to 3.0 mg/kg, CD4+ and CD8+ blood T cells expanded clonally by week 6.

The protocol was immunoSEQ multiplex PCR, while the TCRdb copy is restricted to in-frame clones and leaves out a portion. Among about 80,000 clones listed, 85% to 95% were seen once. V gave up 2 bases and J gave up 4 bases; unmatched junction bases: 7. The CDR3 has 16 residues. Germline CDR1 and CDR2: SGHRS and YFSETQ. About this clone itself: Its antigen remains unknown.

The sample here was CD4+ or CD8+ T cells sorted from blood, taken in a trial of the OX40 agonist ivuxolimab. The TCR was taken from an adult with an advanced solid tumor such as melanoma, head and neck, liver or kidney cancer. The chain links TRBV5-1 to TRBJ2-2; 8 positions match TRBD2. CDR3 nucleotide sequence: TGCGCCAGCAGCTTACTACTAGCGGAGGGCACCGGGGAGCTGTTTTTT. Protein product: CASSLLLAEGTGELFF.